The 2 T cell receptor beta chains presented below share a single source sample, sequenced in a study of control samples from healthy donors and cancer patients. Produced via immunoSEQ multiplex PCR; TCRdb's table is partial and in-frame only. The table has 100,000 to 150,000 clones, approximately 92% seen once. Sequencing was carried out using PBMCs. All receptors derive from an elderly man with head and neck cancer.

Remarks on this clone: At one of its ends the junction is not consistent with the germline gene, which may arise from a read error. The rearrangement uses TRBV29-1 and TRBJ2-1, with TRBD1 matching 7 bases. CDR1 and CDR2 from the germline V gene are SQVTM and ANQGSEA. The CDR3 runs 13 residues. In nucleotides, the CDR3 is TGCAGCGTTGGGGGACAGTCCTTCAATGAGCAGTTCTTC. This codes for CSVGGQSFNEQFF.

The rearrangement links TRBV6-6 to TRBJ2-5; D gene ambiguous. This CDR3 region has 14 residues. CDR1 and CDR2 (germline): MNHNY, SVGAGI (reference sequence). Trimming stripped 2 bases from V and 4 bases from J, with 11 bases between. The CDR3: CASSYVVQGETQYF. CDR3 nucleotide sequence: TGTGCCAGCAGTTACGTGGTTCAAGGAGAGACCCAGTACTTC.